These 18 T cell receptor beta chains were all obtained from the same sample, sequenced in a study of cytomegalovirus exposure and HLA in healthy donors. The PCR was carried out with 60 Vbeta primers and 13 Jbeta primers. TCRdb's table, derived via immunoSEQ multiplex PCR, lists solely in-frame clones and lacks some. The sample records 100,000 or so clones, about 85% being singletons. The sequenced sample consisted of PBMCs. Receptor source: a young man in good health and CMV-seronegative.

The chain joins TRBV30 to TRBJ2-6; D is uncertain. In germline, CDR1 is GTSNPN, CDR2 SVGIG (reference sequence). This CDR3 has 17 residues. V lost 3 bases and J 2 bases, leaving 17 bases between the germline ends. CDR3 nucleotides: TGTGCCTGGAGCCTACTTCTACTCAGGACTGGGGCCAACGTCCTGACTTTC. Its translation: CAWSLLLLRTGANVLTF.

CDR3 loop: CASSLRLSTFSNQPQHF. The CDR3 region has the DNA TGTGCCAGCAGCTTACGCCTCTCCACTTTTTCCAATCAGCCCCAGCATTTT. The rearrangement joins TRBV7-2 to TRBJ1-5; D is uncertain. With 2 bases removed from V and 3 bases from J, the gap between germline ends came to 17 bases. This CDR3 is built from 17 residues. In germline, CDR1 is SGHTA, CDR2 FQGNSA.

This chain links TRBV5-4 with TRBJ2-5; D possibly corresponds to TRBD1 (6 bases). Trimming pared 3 bases from V and 2 bases from J, leaving 11 bases between. The germline V gene encodes CDR1 SGHNT and CDR2 YYREEE (reference sequence). The CDR3 consists of 14 residues. The DNA for the CDR3 is TGTGCCAGCAGCTCTGGGACACAGCAAGAGACCCAGTACTTC. This encodes CASSSGTQQETQYF.

This chain connects TRBV28 to TRBJ1-2; a possible D gene is TRBD1 (5 bases). Germline V CDR1 and CDR2: MDHEN, SYDVKM. The V end lost 5 bases, the J end lost 3 bases, and 16 bases lay between the germline ends. CDR3 length equals 15 residues. CDR3 sequence (DNA): TGTGCCAGCAGTATAAGAAGACAGCCCTACTATGGCTACACCTTC. Protein sequence: CASSIRRQPYYGYTF.

This chain joins TRBV25-1 and TRBJ1-6; 7 bases match TRBD1. Per the germline V gene, CDR1 is MGHDK and CDR2 is SYGVNS. This CDR3 spans 15 amino acids. J was trimmed by 3 bases and V by 6 bases; bases with no gene match: 5. The CDR3 spells CASRARDSYNSPLHF. Written as DNA, the CDR3 is TGTGCCAGCAGAGCCAGGGACAGCTATAATTCACCCCTCCACTTT. Supplemented by reference TRBV25-1 and TRBJ1-6, the full variable domain reads EADIYQTPRYLVIGTGKKITLECSQTMGHDKMYWYQQDPGMELHLIHYSYGVNSTEKGDLSSESTVSRIRTEHFPLTLESARPSHTSQYLCASRARDSYNSPLHFGNGTRLTVT.

This clone was seen only a few times. This chain uses TRBV5-1 with TRBJ2-7; D may be TRBD2 (5 bases). The germline CDR1 and CDR2 sequences are SGHRS and YFSETQ. With 0 bases removed from V and 5 bases from J, the gap between germline ends came to 12 bases. The CDR3 loop spans 14 amino acids. CDR3 coding DNA: TGCGCCAGCAGCTTGGCTAGCTCCATCAACGAGCAGTACTTC. Translated: CASSLASSINEQYF.

This sequence joins TRBV27 and TRBJ1-2; 7 nucleotides agree with TRBD1. The V segment lost 5 bases and the J segment 3 bases; nucleotides outside the gene matches: 12. The CDR3 totals 16 residues. Germline CDR1 is MNHEY and CDR2 is SMNVEV (reference sequence). This CDR3 reads CASSTIRDSGHYGYTF. The CDR3 nucleotides read TGTGCCAGCAGTACAATCCGGGACAGCGGGCACTATGGCTACACCTTC.

The chain employs TRBV5-1 and TRBJ1-3, with 8 bases lining up with TRBD1. The CDR3 is 19 residues long. With V trimmed by 4 bases and J by 2 bases, 17 bases remained unmatched. Germline CDR1 and CDR2: SGHRS and YFSETQ. The DNA for the CDR3 is TGCGCCAGCAGCCCCTCGGACAGGGCTGTCGCGCCTCCTGGAAACACCATATATTTT. Its translation: CASSPSDRAVAPPGNTIYF.

The V and J genes are TRBV7-8 and TRBJ2-7; 12 bases match TRBD2. The CDR3 spans 18 residues. J gave up 5 bases and V 1 base, and 12 bases lay outside the gene matches. Germline-derived CDR1 and CDR2 are SGHVS and FQNEAQ. The CDR3 here is CASSLVRGTSGGRHEQYF. As DNA, the CDR3 is TGTGCCAGCAGCTTAGTAAGGGGAACTAGCGGGGGGCGGCACGAGCAGTACTTC.

This clone was picked up one time. The chain employs TRBV9 and TRBJ2-7, with D perhaps TRBD1 (5 bases). CDR3 length: 14 residues. Germline CDR1 reads SGDLS; CDR2 reads YYNGEE. The ends were cut back, 4 bases at V and 2 bases at J, with 13 bases in the middle. CDR3 sequence reads: CASSFQGSPYEQYF. For the CDR3, the DNA is TGTGCCAGCAGCTTTCAGGGTTCCCCCTACGAGCAGTACTTC.

The genes are TRBV5-4 and TRBJ2-1, with 8 bases aligning to TRBD2. Per germline, CDR1 SGHNT and CDR2 YYREEE (reference sequence). The CDR3 totals 17 residues. V lost 4 bases to trimming and J lost 0 bases; unmatched junction nucleotides: 9. The DNA for the CDR3 is TGTGCCAGCAGCCCGGGGGGCGGGGGGCCCTCCTACAATGAGCAGTTCTTC. Translating gives CASSPGGGGPSYNEQFF.

The chain has TRBV9 and TRBJ2-3, with 10 bases lining up with TRBD2. Germline assignment: CDR1 SGDLS and CDR2 YYNGEE. CDR3 length: 15 amino acids. V was clipped by 3 bases and J by 1 base; unmatched bases: 2. This chain's CDR3 is CASSGLAGGTDTQYF. The CDR3 coding sequence is TGTGCCAGCAGCGGCCTAGCGGGGGGCACAGATACGCAGTATTTT.

The rearrangement uses TRBV6-4 and TRBJ2-2; 8 bases match TRBD1. The CDR3 consists of 15 residues. V dropped 0 bases and J dropped 6; count of bases not matched to a gene: 3. Germline loops: CDR1 MRHNA, CDR2 SNTAGT. DNA for the CDR3: TGTGCCAGCAGTGACTCCAGGGGGCAAGCCGGGGAGCTGTTTTTT. It is translated as CASSDSRGQAGELFF.

This clone was detected only a few times. The V call is TRBV25-1, the J call TRBJ2-1, with TRBD1 matching 10 bases. Germline values: CDR1 MGHDK, CDR2 SYGVNS. With V trimmed by 3 bases and J by 8 bases, 7 bases remained unmatched. The CDR3 is 15 residues long. The CDR3 reads CASSETGGSIDEQFF. Written as DNA, the CDR3 is TGTGCCAGCAGTGAGACAGGGGGCTCTATCGATGAGCAGTTCTTC.

This chain links TRBV19 with TRBJ1-5; D is unresolved. The germline V gene has CDR1 LNHDA and CDR2 SQIVND (reference sequence). Trimming cost V 3 bases and J 0 bases, with 15 bases left between them. CDR3 length equals 17 residues. The CDR3 nucleotides read TGTGCCAGTAGTATGGGAGGCAACCACTATAGCAATCAGCCCCAGCATTTT. This codes for CASSMGGNHYSNQPQHF.

The rearrangement links TRBV5-1 to TRBJ1-1; tentative D call: TRBD1 (5 bases). Germline V gene lookup returns CDR1 SGHRS and CDR2 YFSETQ. With 0 bases removed from V and 3 bases from J, the gap between germline ends came to 15 bases. The CDR3 spans 16 residues. The CDR3 nucleotides are TGCGCCAGCAGCTTGGGGGTTAGCCGGGGGGACACTGAAGCTTTCTTT. Amino acid sequence: CASSLGVSRGDTEAFF.

The chain joins TRBV28 to TRBJ2-3; D may be TRBD2 (6 bases). Germline V gene lookup returns CDR1 MDHEN and CDR2 SYDVKM. This CDR3 is built from 12 residues. Trimming shortened V by 7 bases and J by 11 bases, and 16 bases separated the two germline ends. The CDR3 sequence is CASTSIGTLQYF. CDR3 sequence (DNA): TGTGCCAGCACCTCCATAGGGACTCTGCAGTATTTT.

The CDR3 is CASGELAGVVETQYF. As DNA, the CDR3 is TGTGCCAGCGGAGAACTAGCGGGGGTCGTAGAGACCCAGTACTTC. The V call is TRBV7-8, the J call TRBJ2-5; 11 bases fit TRBD2. CDR3 length: 15 residues. Germline V gene sequence: CDR1 SGHVS, CDR2 FQNEAQ. The junction had 9 bases not matched to a gene; V was cut back by 8 bases and J by 4 bases. Looking up the rest from reference TRBV7-8 and TRBJ2-5 gives the full variable domain: GAGVSQSPRYKVAKRGQDVALRCDPISGHVSLFWYQQALGQGPEFLTYFQNEAQLDKSGLPSDRFFAERPEGSVSTLKIQRTQQEDSAVYLCASGELAGVVETQYFGPGTRLLVL.